The 12 T cell receptor beta chains given below trace back to one sample, sequenced in a study of glioma-infiltrating T cells (dated by TCRdb to the mid-2010s). TCRdb names Illumina MiSeq as the instrument used. The iRepertoire nested amplicon-rescue multiplex PCR (arm-PCR) platform was used to amplify TCR alpha and beta CDR3 regions from RNA. Through fastp at Q25 and MiXCR, TCRdb rebuilt clones from the public reads, retaining in-frame beta chains. Each record represents a unique CDR3 protein, reported with the most common genes and DNA among its rows. For this sample the table gives around 120,000 distinct CDR3 sequences, of which more than 20% were detected only once. Clones ranked in the top ten supply about 30% of the sample. Sequenced: glioma tissue, nonneoplastic brain tissue, or PBMCs (not recorded which). The receptors come from a human donor with low-grade glioma or glioblastoma, undergoing nonglioma brain surgery, or in good health (not recorded which).

Points on this clonotype: A read error is likely, as this CDR3 ends without the conserved phenylalanine or tryptophan. The V call is TRBV30, the J call TRBJ2-1; 13 nucleotides agree with TRBD2. V dropped 1 base and J dropped 7; count of bases not matched to a gene: 7. Germline V gene lookup returns CDR1 GTSNPN and CDR2 SVGIG (reference sequence). The CDR3 runs 16 residues. CDR3 in amino acids: CAWSALAGGGRNEQFL. In DNA, the CDR3 is TGTGCCTGGAGTGCACTAGCGGGGGGGGGTAGGAATGAGCAGTTCCTC.

In this sample, this clonotype turned up a few times. The CDR3 loop reads CAISGGGLSTDTQYF. In DNA, the CDR3 is TGTGCCATCAGTGGAGGGGGACTAAGCACAGATACGCAGTATTTT. The chain combines TRBV10-3 with TRBJ2-3; the D gene is possibly TRBD2 (7 bases). V lost 4 bases to trimming and J lost 0 bases, with 11 bases between them. CDR1 is ENHRY, CDR2 SYGVKD, per germline. The CDR3 loop spans 15 amino acids.

Concerning this clonotype: This may stem from a read error, because a much larger clone lies one nucleotide away. The chain joins TRBV6-2 or TRBV6-3 to TRBJ1-1, with a weak D call TRBD1 (6 bases). Trimming removed 5 bases at V and 11 bases at J, with 21 bases between. Looked up from germline, CDR1 is MNHEY and CDR2 is SVGEGT. The CDR3 runs 14 residues. DNA for the CDR3: TGTGCCAGCAGTCCCTGGGGCAGGGGCTATGCGGCTTTCTTT. Protein: CASSPWGRGYAAFF.

The chain carries TRBV7-9 and TRBJ2-1; TRBD1 aligns across 7 bases. The CDR3 is 14 residues long. From germline, CDR1 is SEHNR and CDR2 FQNEAQ (reference sequence). The trim removed 5 bases at V and 5 bases at J, leaving 6 bases unmatched. The CDR3 DNA sequence: TGTGCCAGCAGCCTGGACAGGACCAACAATGAGCAGTTCTTC. Translating it yields CASSLDRTNNEQFF.

In the case of this clonotype: It may be a read error: a sequence one base away is much more abundant. The V call is TRBV28, the J call TRBJ2-7; D may be TRBD1 (5 bases). CDR3 length equals 14 residues. The germline V and J ends were trimmed by 2 bases and 2 bases, with 10 bases remaining between them. Germline CDR1 and CDR2: MDHEN and SYDVKM. CDR3 sequence: CASSLVDSAYEQYV. In DNA form, the CDR3 reads TGTGCCAGCAGTTTAGTCGACAGCGCCTACGAGCAGTACGTC.

There are many counts of this clonotype. The chain couples TRBV20-1 to TRBJ2-1; weak D call: TRBD2 (5 bases). V was pared by 7 bases and J by 0 bases, with 16 bases between. The CDR3 is 15 amino acids. Germline CDR1 DFQATT, CDR2 SNEGSKA (reference sequence). CDR3 coding DNA: TGCAGTGTCCCGCGAAGCGGTAGCTCCTACAATGAGCAGTTCTTC. Its translation is CSVPRSGSSYNEQFF.

This chain connects TRBV12-3 or TRBV12-4 to TRBJ2-2; 10 bases align to TRBD2. Trimming cost V 4 bases and J 7 bases; bases outside gene matches: 3. The CDR3 runs 14 residues. The CDR3 region is CASSSSGGGGELFF. The CDR3 DNA reads TGTGCCAGCAGTTCTAGCGGGGGCGGCGGGGAGCTGTTTTTT.

In regard to this clonotype: An end of the junction does not agree with germline; a read error may underlie this. The V gene is TRBV14, the J gene TRBJ2-5; 7 positions agree with TRBD2. This CDR3 comprises 16 residues. Germline V lookup: CDR1 SGHDN, CDR2 FVKESK. Written as DNA, the CDR3 is TGTGCCAGCAGCCAAGAGTCGAGCCTAGCGGAAGAGACCCAGCACTTC. It translates to CASSQESSLAEETQHF.

The rearrangement joins TRBV7-9 to TRBJ2-4; D unclear. This CDR3 has 14 amino acids. V was clipped by 0 bases and J by 11 bases, with 14 bases between them. CDR1 and CDR2 from the germline V gene are SEHNR and FQNEAQ (reference sequence). The CDR3 DNA reads TGTGCCAGCAGCTTAGCTGTCCCAACTTCGGTTCAGTACTTC. It yields the protein CASSLAVPTSVQYF.

This clonotype was picked up one time. Given a much more abundant clone one base away, this may be a read error. V usage is TRBV6-2 or TRBV6-3 and J usage is TRBJ2-3; 14 positions match TRBD2. This CDR3 has 16 residues. Germline CDR1 and CDR2: MNHEY and SVGEGT. The CDR3 reads CTSSLTSGGAPDTQYF. CDR3 bases: TGTACCAGCAGTTTGACTAGCGGGGGGGCCCCAGATACGCAGTATTTT.

This clonotype has ten or more counts. The gene calls are TRBV20-1 and TRBJ1-2; D uncertain. This CDR3 region has 16 residues. The V end was cut by 1 base, the J end by 7 bases, with 22 bases between. In germline, CDR1 is DFQATT, CDR2 SNEGSKA (reference sequence). The CDR3 nucleotides are TGCAGTGCTAGAGCCAACAGCGCTGACTCGCTAGGTGGCTACACCTTC. Translated, it gives CSARANSADSLGGYTF.

The chain combines TRBV20-1 with TRBJ2-3, with TRBD1 identical over 9 bases. J lost 4 bases, V lost 3 bases, and 2 bases had no gene match. Per germline, CDR1 DFQATT and CDR2 SNEGSKA (reference sequence). There are 13 residues in the CDR3. CDR3 DNA: TGCAGTGCTAGGGACAGGGGCCCAGATACGCAGTATTTT. Encoded protein: CSARDRGPDTQYF.